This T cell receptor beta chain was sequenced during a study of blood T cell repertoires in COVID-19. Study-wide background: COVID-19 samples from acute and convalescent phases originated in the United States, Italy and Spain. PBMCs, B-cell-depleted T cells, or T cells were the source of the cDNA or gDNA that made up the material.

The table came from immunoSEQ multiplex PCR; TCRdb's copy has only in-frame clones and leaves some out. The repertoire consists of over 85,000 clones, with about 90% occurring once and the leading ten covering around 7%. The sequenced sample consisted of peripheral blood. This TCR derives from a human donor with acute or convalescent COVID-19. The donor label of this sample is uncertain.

The CDR3 protein is CASSLLDRANTEAFF. In DNA, the CDR3 is TGTGCCAGCAGCTTGCTGGACAGGGCCAACACTGAAGCTTTCTTT. This rearrangement joins TRBV5-4 to TRBJ1-1; 8 bases line up with TRBD1. From germline, CDR1 is SGHNT and CDR2 YYREEE (reference sequence). The CDR3 extends over 15 amino acids. Trimming cost V 1 base and J 2 bases; bases outside gene matches: 4.